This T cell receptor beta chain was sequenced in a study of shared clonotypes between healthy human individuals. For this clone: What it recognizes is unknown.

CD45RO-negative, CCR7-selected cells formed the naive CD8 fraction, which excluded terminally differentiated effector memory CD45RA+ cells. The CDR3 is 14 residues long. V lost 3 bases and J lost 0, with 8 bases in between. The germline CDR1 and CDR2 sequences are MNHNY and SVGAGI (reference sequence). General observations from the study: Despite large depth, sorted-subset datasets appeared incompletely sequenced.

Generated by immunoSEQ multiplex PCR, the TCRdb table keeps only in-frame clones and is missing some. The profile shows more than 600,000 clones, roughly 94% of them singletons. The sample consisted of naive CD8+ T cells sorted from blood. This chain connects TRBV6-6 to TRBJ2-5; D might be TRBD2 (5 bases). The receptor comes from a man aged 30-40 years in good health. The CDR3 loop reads CASSYYGDQETQYF. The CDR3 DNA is TGTGCCAGCAGTTATTACGGGGACCAAGAGACCCAGTACTTC.